A selection of T cell receptor delta chains follows, all from one sample in a study of gamma-delta chains in newborns, infants, children. TCRdb re-called clones from the reads using CATT. The sample carries about 15,000 delta-chain clones, roughly 7% recorded once. The sample taken for sequencing was blood. The receptors stem from a child who was a newborn, infant or young child, either healthy, febrile or measles-vaccinated (not recorded which). Both conserved end residues are part of each CDR3. Fields, in order: clone size, D gene, V gene, J gene, CDR3 DNA, CDR3 protein. The D gene is left open where the match is weak. Clone size is not always given. Where it is, it says once, few, many or a class for expanded clones.

many	TRDD3	TRDV2	TRDJ1	TGTGCCTGTGACACCTGGGGGATACGGGGATACACCGATAAACTCATCTTT	CACDTWGIRGYTDKLIF
.	.	TRDV2	TRDJ3	TGTGCCTGTGACACCGTTGGGAGCGGCTCCTGGGACACCCGACAGATGTTTTTC	CACDTVGSGSWDTRQMFF
.	TRDD3	TRDV2	TRDJ3	TGTGCCTGTGACACCGTCGGTGGGGGATACTCCTGGGACGCCCGACAGATGTTTTTC	CACDTVGGGYSWDARQMFF
few	TRDD3	TRDV2	TRDJ3	TGTGCCTGTGACACCTGGGGGATGGAAAGCTCCTGGGACACCCGACAGATGTTTTTC	CACDTWGMESSWDTRQMFF
medium-sized	TRDD3	TRDV2	TRDJ3	TGTGCCTGTGACACCGGGGGATTCCCTGGCTCCTGGGACACCCGACAGATGTTTTTC	CACDTGGFPGSWDTRQMFF
.	TRDD3	TRDV2	TRDJ3	TGTGCCTGTGACACCGCTGGGGGATACCCTAGCTCATGGGACACCCGCCAGATGTTTTTC	CACDTAGGYPSSWDTRQMFF
medium-sized	TRDD3	TRDV2	TRDJ2	TGTGCCTGTGACACCTGGGGGACTTTGACAGCACAACTCTTCTTT	CACDTWGTLTAQLFF
few	TRDD3	TRDV2	TRDJ1	TGTGCCTGTGACACCGGACAAGTTCCCTACTGGGGGATACGGTTGTACACCGATAAACTCATCTTT	CACDTGQVPYWGIRLYTDKLIF
few	.	TRDV2	TRDJ2	TGTGCCTGTGACACGGGGATGGTTAGTCCACAACTCTTCTTT	CACDTGMVSPQLFF
.	TRDD3	TRDV2	TRDJ1	TGTGCCTGTGACACCGAGGTAGTGGGGGAAACCGATAAACTCATCTTT	CACDTEVVGETDKLIF
.	TRDD3	TRDV2	TRDJ3	TGTGCCTGTGACGTACTGGGGGACATTTATAGCTCCTGGGACACCCGACAGATGTTTTTC	CACDVLGDIYSSWDTRQMFF
.	TRDD3	TRDV1	TRDJ1	TGTGCTCTTGGGGAACTTCTGGTGGGGGATCCCCCCACCGATAAACTCATCTTT	CALGELLVGDPPTDKLIF
.	TRDD3	TRDV2	TRDJ3	TGTGCCTGTGACACACTGGGGGATACATGGAGCTCATGGGACACCCGACAGATGTTTTTC	CACDTLGDTWSSWDTRQMFF
few	TRDD3	TRDV1	TRDJ1	TGTGCTCTTGGGGAAGGCCCTACAGGGAACTGGGGGATACGCGTATATTACACCGATAAACTCATCTTT	CALGEGPTGNWGIRVYYTDKLIF
few	TRDD3	TRDV2	TRDJ2	TGTGCCTGTGACACTGTACTGGGGGACCCGGCTTTGACAGCACAACTCTTCTTT	CACDTVLGDPALTAQLFF
.	TRDD3	TRDV2	TRDJ3	TGTGCCTGTGACACCGTAGACTGGGGGATACGCCTCTCCTGGGACACCCGACAGATGTTTTTC	CACDTVDWGIRLSWDTRQMFF